This T cell receptor (beta chain) stems from a study of early T cells in non-severe SARS-CoV-2 infection. Study-level information: Unpaired chains resulted from sequencing bulk RNA of unsorted whole blood.

Study-level results: Anti-spike CD8 responses were favored in VDJdb matching, and private and CD4 specificities were missed.

Per germline, CDR1 SGHTA and CDR2 FQGNSA. CDR3 size: 14 residues. The V gene lost 3 bases and the J gene lost 4 bases, with 13 bases spanning the gap. As concerns this clonotype: The antigen is unknown.

Unique molecular identifiers (one per individual cDNA molecule) were attached. TCRdb reanalysed the 5' RACE reads using MiXCR and keeps one entry per CDR3 protein. The repertoire holds 99,000 or so distinct CDR3 sequences, with roughly 17% as singletons. The chain joins TRBV7-2 to TRBJ2-7; possibly TRBD2 for D (7 bases). Sample: whole blood. This TCR came from an adult who was a healthcare worker with PCR-confirmed SARS-CoV-2 infection or an uninfected control (not recorded which). The DNA for the CDR3 is TGTGCCAGCAGCTTTCAGCGGGGACAATACGAGCAGTACTTC. Translated: CASSFQRGQYEQYF.